This record looks at one T cell receptor (beta chain) sequence and its context. This clone's antigen is unknown. Base-call qualities are not available, and no considerably larger clone is one nucleotide away. The germline V gene encodes CDR1 KGHSH and CDR2 LQKENI. Cut back by 0 bases and 2 bases, the V and J ends lie 7 bases apart. The CDR3 starts with the cysteine, ends with the phenylalanine, and has 14 residues. The read is trimmed to its CDR3 DNA, 42 bases read in frame from base 1. Libraries were constructed by 5' RACE. TCRdb shows the sequencer as NextSeq 500. To correct for sequencing error and PCR bias, the TCR library protocol tagged individual cDNA molecules with unique molecular identifiers. Both TCR alpha and beta chains were sequenced, and tight co-correlation was observed between alpha and beta sequence abundances in each sample. On the authors' methods: V gene, J gene and CDR3 annotation of TCR sequences was performed with Decombinator V4. TCRs were defined as expanded if a significant change between any two time points was detected under a Poisson model with p below 0.0001. TCR abundances were normalised to the total number of TCRs sequenced per sample and expressed as counts per million. TRAV1-2 paired with TRAJ12, TRAJ20 or TRAJ33 defined MAIT TCRs, while TRAV10 paired with TRAJ18 defined iNKT TCRs. VDJdb, accessed 1 November 2021, was searched for CMV, EBV and SARS-CoV-2 annotated TCRs, with TCRs annotated for multiple antigens excluded. The public reads were quality trimmed at Q25 with fastp and then assembled into clones with MiXCR by TCRdb, keeping productive beta chains. Every CDR3 protein is listed once, alongside the most common genes and DNA of its rows. Clone size and V and J calls follow TCRdb, not the original study. This sample gives some 66,000 distinct CDR3 sequences in total; approximately 13% of them show up just once. 5% to 5.5% of the sample belongs to the ten largest clones.

The source of the sample is a study of early T cells in non-severe SARS-CoV-2 infection (dated by TCRdb to the early 2020s). Regarding the study in general: Because TCR sequencing was done on bulk RNA from unsorted whole blood, the alpha and beta chains could not be paired.

The study was a case-control design nested within a healthcare worker cohort in London, UK, with weekly nasopharyngeal swab PCR tests and blood sampling. Healthcare workers were recruited between 23 and 31 March 2020, during the week of the UK lockdown, and were followed weekly for up to roughly 15 weeks. Study-level results and caveats: VDJdb matching was skewed toward anti-spike CD8 responses, so virus-specific expansions were likely underestimated and private and CD4 specificities were missed.

This sequence originates from an adult who was a healthcare worker with PCR-confirmed SARS-CoV-2 infection or an uninfected control (not recorded which). Here the chain combines TRBV18 and TRBJ1-1, with the D gene uncertain. Sample: whole blood. The DNA sequence reads TGTGCCAGCTCACCACCCCACAGAAACACTGAAGCTTTCTTT. It encodes CASSPPHRNTEAFF.